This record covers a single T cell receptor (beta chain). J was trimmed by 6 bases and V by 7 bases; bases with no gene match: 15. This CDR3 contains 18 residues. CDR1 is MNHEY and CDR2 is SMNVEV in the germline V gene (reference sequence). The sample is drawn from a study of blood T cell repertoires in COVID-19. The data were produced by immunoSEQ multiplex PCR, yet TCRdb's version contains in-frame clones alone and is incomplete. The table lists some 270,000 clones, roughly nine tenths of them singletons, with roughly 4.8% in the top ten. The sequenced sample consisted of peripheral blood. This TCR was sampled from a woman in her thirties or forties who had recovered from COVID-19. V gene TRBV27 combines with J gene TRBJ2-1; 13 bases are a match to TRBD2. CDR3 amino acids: CASTSLAELAGGLNEQFF. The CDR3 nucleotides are TGTGCCAGCACCTCTTTGGCGGAACTAGCGGGGGGGCTCAATGAGCAGTTCTTC.